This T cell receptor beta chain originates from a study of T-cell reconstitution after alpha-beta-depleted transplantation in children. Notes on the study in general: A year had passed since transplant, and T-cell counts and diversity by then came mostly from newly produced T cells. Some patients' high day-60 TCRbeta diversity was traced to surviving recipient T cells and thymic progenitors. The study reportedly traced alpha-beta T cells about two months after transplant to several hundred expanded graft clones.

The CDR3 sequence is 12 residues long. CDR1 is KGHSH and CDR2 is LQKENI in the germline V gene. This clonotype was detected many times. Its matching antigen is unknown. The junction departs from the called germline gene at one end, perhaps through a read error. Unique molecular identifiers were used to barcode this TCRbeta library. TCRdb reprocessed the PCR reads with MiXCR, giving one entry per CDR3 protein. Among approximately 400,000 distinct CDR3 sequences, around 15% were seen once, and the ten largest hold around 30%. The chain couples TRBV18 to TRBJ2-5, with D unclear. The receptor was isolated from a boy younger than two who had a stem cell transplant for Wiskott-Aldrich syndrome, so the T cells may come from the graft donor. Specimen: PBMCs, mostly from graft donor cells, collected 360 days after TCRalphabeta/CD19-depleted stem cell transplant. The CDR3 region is CASSPPGETQYF. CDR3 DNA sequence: TGCGCCAGCAGCCCCCCTGGAGAGACCCAGTACTTC.